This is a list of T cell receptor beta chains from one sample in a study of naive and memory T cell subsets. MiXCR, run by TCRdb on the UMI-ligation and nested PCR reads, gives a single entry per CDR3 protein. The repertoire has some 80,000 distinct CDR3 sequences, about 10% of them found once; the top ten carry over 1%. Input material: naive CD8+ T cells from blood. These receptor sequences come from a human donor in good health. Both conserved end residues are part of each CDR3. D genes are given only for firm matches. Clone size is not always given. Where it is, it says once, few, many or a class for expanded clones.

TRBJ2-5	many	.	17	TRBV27	TGTGCCAGCAGCCCTATTGGTGGGTGGAGGGGAGAAGAGACCCAGTACTTC	CASSPIGGWRGEETQYF
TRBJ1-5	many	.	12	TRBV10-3	TGTGCCATCGGGAAAGGGGATCAGCCCCAGCATTTT	CAIGKGDQPQHF
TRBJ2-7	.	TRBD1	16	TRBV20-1	TGCAGTGCTAGCGTGACAGGGCCTTCCAGGCCCTACGAGCAGTACTTC	CSASVTGPSRPYEQYF
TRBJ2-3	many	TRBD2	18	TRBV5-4	TGTGCCAGCAGCTCTTCTCCGGGACTAGCGGGGGGCACAGATACGCAGTATTTT	CASSSSPGLAGGTDTQYF
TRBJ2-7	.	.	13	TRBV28	TGTGCCAGCAGTTGGGCACGCACCTACGAGCAGTACTTC	CASSWARTYEQYF
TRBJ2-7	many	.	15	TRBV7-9	TGTGCCAGCAGCTTAGGACAGGCCATCTCCTACGAGCAGTACTTC	CASSLGQAISYEQYF
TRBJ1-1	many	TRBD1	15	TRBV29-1	TGCAGCGTTGGTTCGCCGGACAGGCCGAACACTGAAGCTTTCTTT	CSVGSPDRPNTEAFF
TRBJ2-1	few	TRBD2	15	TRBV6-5	TGTGCCAGCAGTTACACGGGCGGGAGGGCAGATGAGCAGTTCTTC	CASSYTGGRADEQFF
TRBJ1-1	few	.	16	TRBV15	TGTGCCACCAGCAGCCTCCGGGACCCGGAACACACTGAAGCTTTCTTT	CATSSLRDPEHTEAFF
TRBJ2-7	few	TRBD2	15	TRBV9	TGTGCCAGCAGCCCGTGGGGCAGCGGGACCTACGAGCAGTACTTC	CASSPWGSGTYEQYF
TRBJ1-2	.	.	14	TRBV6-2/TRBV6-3	TGTGCCAGCAGTTACTCAGGCAGGGGTGATGGCTACACCTTC	CASSYSGRGDGYTF
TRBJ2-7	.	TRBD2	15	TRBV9	TGTGCCAGCAGCGTTGGGGGCGGGAGGGCCTACGAGCAGTACTTC	CASSVGGGRAYEQYF
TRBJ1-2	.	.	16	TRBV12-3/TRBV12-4	TGTGCCAGCAGTCCCGGCGCGGCAGGCACTAACTATGGCTACACCTTC	CASSPGAAGTNYGYTF
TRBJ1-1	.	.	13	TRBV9	TGTGCCAGCAGCGTCCAGGAGAACACTGAAGCTTTCTTT	CASSVQENTEAFF
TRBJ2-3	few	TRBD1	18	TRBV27	TGTGCCAGCGGATCTCCCAAGGGACAGGACATACGCACAGATACGCAGTATTTT	CASGSPKGQDIRTDTQYF
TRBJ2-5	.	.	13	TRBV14	TGTGCCAGCAGCCAAGTGCATCCGGGCGCCCAGTACTTC	CASSQVHPGAQYF
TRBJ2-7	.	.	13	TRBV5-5	TGTGCCAGCAGCCGCCCGGGTCCCAACGAGCAGTACTTC	CASSRPGPNEQYF
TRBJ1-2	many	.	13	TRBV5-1	TGCGCCAGCAGCTTGAGTGGGAACTATGGCTACACCTTC	CASSLSGNYGYTF
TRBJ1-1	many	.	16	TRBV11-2	TGTGCCAGCAGCTTAGCCGGGGCCAGGCAGGGCACTGAAGCTTTCTTT	CASSLAGARQGTEAFF
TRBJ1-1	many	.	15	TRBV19	TGTGCCAGTAGTACACCGGGACGGTGGGACACTGAAGCTTTCTTT	CASSTPGRWDTEAFF
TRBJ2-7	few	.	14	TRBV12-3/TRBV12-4	TGTGCCAGCAGTTTTTACCCAGGGGCTGGAGAGCAGTACTTC	CASSFYPGAGEQYF
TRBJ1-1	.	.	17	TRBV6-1	TGTGCCAGCAGTGAACATGTTTTCCAGGGGACGGGTGGGGAAGCTTTCTTT	CASSEHVFQGTGGEAFF
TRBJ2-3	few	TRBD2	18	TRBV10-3	TGTGCCATCAGGGCTAGGACTAGCGACCCTCCTCGCACAGATACGCAGTATTTT	CAIRARTSDPPRTDTQYF
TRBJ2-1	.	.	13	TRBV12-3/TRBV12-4	TGTGCCAGCAGTTTCGGGTTGTACAATGAGCAGTTCTTC	CASSFGLYNEQFF
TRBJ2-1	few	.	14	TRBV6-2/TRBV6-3	TGTGCCAGCAGTTACTGGGGTTCGGACGGTGAGCAGTTCTTC	CASSYWGSDGEQFF
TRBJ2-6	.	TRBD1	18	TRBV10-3	TGTGCCATCAGTGGGGGACCCGGGACAGGGGCTGGGGCCAACGTCCTGACTTTC	CAISGGPGTGAGANVLTF
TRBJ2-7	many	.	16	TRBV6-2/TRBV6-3	TGTGCCAGCAGTGATCCACCGTATGACAGGACCTACGAGCAGTACTTC	CASSDPPYDRTYEQYF
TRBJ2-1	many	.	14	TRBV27	TGTGCCAGCAGTTTAGGGGGATCTCACAATGAGCAGTTCTTC	CASSLGGSHNEQFF
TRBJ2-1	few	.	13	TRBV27	TGTGCCAGCAGTGACGGGGGTGGAGGAGAGCAGTTCTTC	CASSDGGGGEQFF
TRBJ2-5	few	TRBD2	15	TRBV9	TGTGCCAGCACTACGACTAGCGGGCCGGGGGAGACCCAGTACTTC	CASTTTSGPGETQYF
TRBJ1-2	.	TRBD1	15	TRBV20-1	TGCAGTGCTAGGGATAGGACAGGCGGCACCTATGGCTACACCTTC	CSARDRTGGTYGYTF
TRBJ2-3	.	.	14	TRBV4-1	TGCGCCAGCAGCCAAGCATCGGCGAGAGATACGCAGTATTTT	CASSQASARDTQYF
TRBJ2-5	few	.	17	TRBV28	TGTGCCAGCAGCCCCGGCCCGGGAGCCGAATTCCAAGAGACCCAGTACTTC	CASSPGPGAEFQETQYF
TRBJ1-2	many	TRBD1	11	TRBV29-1	TGCAGCGCCGCGACAGGGAGCGGCTACACCTTC	CSAATGSGYTF
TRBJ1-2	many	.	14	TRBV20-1	TGCAGTGCTAGAGATCGGCAGACTAACTATGGCTACACCTTC	CSARDRQTNYGYTF
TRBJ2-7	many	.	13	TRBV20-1	TGCAGTGCTAGATACCGGGAGACCTACGAGCAGTACTTC	CSARYRETYEQYF
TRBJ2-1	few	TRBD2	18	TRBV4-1	TGCGCCAGCAGCCGGTTGGCAGCGGGAGGGGTATCCTACAATGAGCAGTTCTTC	CASSRLAAGGVSYNEQFF
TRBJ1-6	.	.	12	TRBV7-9	TGTGCCAGCAGCGACCCGAATTCACCCCTCCACTTT	CASSDPNSPLHF
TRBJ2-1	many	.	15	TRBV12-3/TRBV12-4	TGTGCCAGCAGTCCCCCCACTGGACTGTACAATGAGCAGTTCTTC	CASSPPTGLYNEQFF
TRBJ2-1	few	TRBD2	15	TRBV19	TGTGCCAGTATTAAGACTAGCGGGATCTACAATGAGCAGTTCTTC	CASIKTSGIYNEQFF
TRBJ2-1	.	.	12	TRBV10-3	TGTGCCATCAAATCCGGGTACAATGAGCAGTTCTTC	CAIKSGYNEQFF
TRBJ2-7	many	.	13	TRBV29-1	TGCAGCGTTGCGGTCCTAAATTCCTACGAGCAGTACTTC	CSVAVLNSYEQYF
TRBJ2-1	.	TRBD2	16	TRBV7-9	TGTGCCAGCAGCTACGGGACTAGCGGGAGAGCCTTAGAGCAGTTCTTC	CASSYGTSGRALEQFF
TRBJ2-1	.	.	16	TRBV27	TGTGCCAGCAGTCCCCTTGGGGTTTCAAATAACAATGAGCAGTTCTTC	CASSPLGVSNNNEQFF
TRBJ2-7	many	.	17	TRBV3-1	TGTGCCAGCAGCCAAGTTGGGGACACAGGGGAGGGCTACGAGCAGTACTTC	CASSQVGDTGEGYEQYF
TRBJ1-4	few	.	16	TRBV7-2	TGTGCCAGCAGCTTAAACAACCCCGCAGCTAATGAAAAACTGTTTTTT	CASSLNNPAANEKLFF
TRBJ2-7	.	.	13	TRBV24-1	TGTGCCACCAGTGATATACATAGCCACGAGCAGTACTTC	CATSDIHSHEQYF
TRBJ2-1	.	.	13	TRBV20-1	TGCAGTGCTAGAGCGCCTCTTACGAATGAGCAGTTCTTC	CSARAPLTNEQFF
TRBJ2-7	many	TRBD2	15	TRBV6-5	TGTGCCAGCAGAACGTCTAGCGGGATAGGCTACGAGCAGTACTTC	CASRTSSGIGYEQYF